In this sample, the clone carrying this T cell receptor beta chain turned up a few times. A sample-barcoded 5' primer and a J-beta primer mix were used in a second PCR of about 7 to 12 cycles. TCRdb re-called the 5' RACE reads through MiXCR, storing one row per CDR3 protein. The table records hundreds of thousands of distinct CDR3 sequences, 21% of them present only once. This sample is drawn from a study of blood T cells in healthy people across ages. The CDR3 length is 15 residues. Trimming removed 1 base from V and 0 bases from J, with 6 bases in between. This chain connects TRBV12-3 or TRBV12-4 to TRBJ2-2; no clear D. Material for sequencing was blood. The receptor's source is a man between 65 and 80 years old in good health. For the CDR3, the DNA is TGTGCCAGCAGTTTAGGGCAGTCGAACACCGGGGAGCTGTTTTTT. Protein sequence: CASSLGQSNTGELFF.